This entry is about one T cell receptor (beta chain). Its target is not known. Individual cDNA molecules received unique molecular identifiers. MiXCR, applied by TCRdb to the 5' RACE reads, yields one record per CDR3 protein. The sample carries tens of thousands of distinct CDR3 sequences, more than 9% recorded once. V lost 4 bases and J lost 5; bases outside the gene matches: 2. This CDR3 is built from 15 residues. Germline CDR1 is SGHTA and CDR2 is FQGTGA. This sample is part of a study of early T cells in non-severe SARS-CoV-2 infection. The wider study: Sequenced bulk RNA came from whole blood that was unsorted, and chains were unpaired. Study-level findings and limits: Missing private and CD4 specificities, VDJdb matching favored anti-spike CD8 responses.

The sequence was collected from an adult who was a healthcare worker with PCR-confirmed SARS-CoV-2 infection or an uninfected control (not recorded which). This chain joins TRBV7-3 and TRBJ2-2, with 12 bases matching TRBD2. The sample taken for sequencing was whole blood. CDR3 nucleotides: TGTGCCAGCAGCTCTCTAGCGGGAGGGACCGGGGAGCTGTTTTTT. This translates into CASSSLAGGTGELFF.